This T cell receptor beta chain is from a study of response to subunit inactivated influenza vaccine. MiXCR was run by TCRdb on the RT-PCR reads, yielding one entry per CDR3 protein. The top ten hold 25% to 30% of the sample, which has under 200,000 distinct CDR3 sequences, over 9.5% seen once. CDR1 is SNHLY and CDR2 is FYNNEI in the germline V gene. CDR3 length: 10 residues. Trimming removed 3 bases at V and 6 bases at J, with 3 bases between. The sample holds many counts of this clonotype. The same data also contributed to another study, on T cells expressing NK-cell markers. That study reports: What made the TCR beta cDNA was 5'RACE template switching with UMIs. Investigators obtained TCR beta repertoires from sorted CD3+CD56+NKG2C+, CD3+CD56+NKG2C- and CD3+CD56-NKG2C+ T cells. One of eight sequenced donors was HCMV-seronegative; the other seven were seropositive. Sorting of alpha-beta TCR T cells alone was achieved in several experiments with an anti-gamma-delta TCR antibody. The share of CD8+ T cells held by dominant NKG2C+ clonotypes was about 1.0-8% in roughly 6 donors.

The J gene is TRBJ2-7, the V gene TRBV2; D gene uncertain. This receptor was taken from a man aged 50 to 59 who received an inactivated influenza vaccine. The sample here was CD8+ T cells sorted from PBMCs, taken roughly 12 days after vaccination. The CDR3 bases are TGTGCCAGCAGTGACATCGAGCAGTACTTC. It is translated as CASSDIEQYF.